Shown below are 8 T cell receptor beta chains from a single sample sequenced in a study of T cells in localized non-small cell lung cancer. Only in-frame clones appear in the TCRdb table, and some are missing; sequencing was by immunoSEQ multiplex PCR. The table lists about 72,000 clones, just under 85% of them singletons. This sample comprised peripheral blood, obtained before any cancer treatment. These receptors all stem from a female donor older than 55 with stage I lung adenocarcinoma.

The J gene is TRBJ1-2, the V gene TRBV27; 8 bases agree with TRBD1. V trimming: 7 bases; J trimming: 8 bases; junction bases outside the gene matches: 12. The CDR3 extends over 14 amino acids. The germline V gene has CDR1 MNHEY and CDR2 SMNVEV (reference sequence). CDR3 bases: TGTGCCAGCACTCAGGCAGGGGGCGCCCGGGGCTACACCTTC. It yields the protein CASTQAGGARGYTF.

A few counts support this clone. This rearrangement joins TRBV19 to TRBJ1-5; TRBD1 matches 8 bases. The V gene's germline CDR1 is LNHDA and CDR2 SQIVND (reference sequence). The CDR3 extends over 14 amino acids. The junction had 4 bases not matched to a gene; V was cut back by 4 bases and J by 5 bases. The CDR3 nucleotides are TGTGCCAGTAGTACGGGACAGGAAGATCAGCCCCAGCATTTT. Residues: CASSTGQEDQPQHF.

The chain joins TRBV7-9 to TRBJ2-7; 11 bases agree with TRBD2. Germline assignment: CDR1 SEHNR and CDR2 FQNEAQ (reference sequence). Germline trimming cut 5 bases from V and 7 bases from J; bases unmatched to any gene: 13. The CDR3 has 16 residues. The DNA of the CDR3 is TGTGCCAGCAGCCCCACTAGCGGGGGATTGTTGGGGGAGCAGTACTTC. It translates to CASSPTSGGLLGEQYF.

The V gene is TRBV5-1, the J gene TRBJ2-5; no definite D call. Per the germline V gene, CDR1 is SGHRS and CDR2 is YFSETQ. This CDR3 spans 13 amino acids. Trimming took off 4 bases at V and 4 bases at J, with 11 bases between the two ends. The CDR3 reads CASSPGPRETQYF. CDR3 nucleotides: TGCGCCAGCAGCCCCGGACCGAGAGAGACCCAGTACTTC.

The chain uses TRBV5-8 and TRBJ1-4; perhaps TRBD1 as D (6 bases). This CDR3 region has 14 residues. Germline values: CDR1 SGHTS, CDR2 YDEGEE. V shed 0 bases and J shed 7 bases, with 10 bases lying between them. The CDR3 is CASSLGTVLEKLFF. The CDR3 bases are TGTGCCAGCAGCTTGGGGACAGTCCTTGAAAAACTGTTTTTT.

V usage is TRBV9 and J usage is TRBJ1-1; a possible D gene is TRBD1 (5 bases). The germline gives CDR1 SGDLS, CDR2 YYNGEE. This CDR3 contains 15 residues. Trimming left V 4 bases short and J 5 bases short, with 18 bases between. DNA of the CDR3: TGTGCCAGCAGCCCCTTGGCCCCAGGGTTGACTGAAGCTTTCTTT. This translates into CASSPLAPGLTEAFF.

The chain couples TRBV18 to TRBJ2-1; 13 nucleotides match TRBD2. The V gene's germline CDR1 is KGHSH and CDR2 LQKENI. The CDR3 extends over 16 amino acids. Losses at the gene ends were 3 bases for V and 9 bases for J; bases not matched to a gene: 8. For the CDR3, the DNA is TGTGCCAGCTCACCTGGACTAGCGGGGGAAAAAAGTGAGCAGTTCTTC. Amino acids: CASSPGLAGEKSEQFF.

In this sample, this clone turned up a few times. Different DNA sequences within this sample yield the same CDR3. The gene calls are TRBV2 and TRBJ1-2; D uncertain. Trimming cost V 1 base and J 4 bases, with 7 bases left between them. CDR3 size: 13 residues. Germline V gives CDR1 SNHLY, CDR2 FYNNEI. CDR3 DNA sequence: TGTGCCAGCAGTGAAGGACACAGCTATGGCTACACCTTC. Its translation is CASSEGHSYGYTF. Variable domain in full (rest from reference TRBV2 and TRBJ1-2): EPEVTQTPSHQVTQMGQEVILRCVPISNHLYFYWYRQILGQKVEFLVSFYNNEISEKSEIFDDQFSVERPDGSNFTLKIRSTKLEDSAMYFCASSEGHSYGYTFGSGTRLTVV.